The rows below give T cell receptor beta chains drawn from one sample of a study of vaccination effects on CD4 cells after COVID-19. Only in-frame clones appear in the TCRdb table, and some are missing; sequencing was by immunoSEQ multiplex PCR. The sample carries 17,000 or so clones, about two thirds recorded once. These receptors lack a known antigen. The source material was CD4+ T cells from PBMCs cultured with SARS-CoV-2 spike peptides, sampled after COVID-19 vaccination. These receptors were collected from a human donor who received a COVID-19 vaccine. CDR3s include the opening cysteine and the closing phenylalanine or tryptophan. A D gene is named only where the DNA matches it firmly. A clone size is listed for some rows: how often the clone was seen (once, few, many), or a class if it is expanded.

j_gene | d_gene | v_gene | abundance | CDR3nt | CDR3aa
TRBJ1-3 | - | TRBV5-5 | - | TGTGCCAGCAGCTTGGGTCCCGTTCTCTCTGGAAACACCATATATTTT | CASSLGPVLSGNTIYF
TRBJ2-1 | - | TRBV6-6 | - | TGTGCCAGCAGGGGGGCCGCGGGCAATGAGCAGTTCTTC | CASRGAAGNEQFF
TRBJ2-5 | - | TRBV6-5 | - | TGTGCCAGCACCTTAGCGAAGACCCAGTACTTC | CASTLAKTQYF
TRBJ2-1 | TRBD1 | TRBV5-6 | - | TGTGCCAGCAGCTTGGCCATGGAAAGGGGGCATGAGCAGTTCTTC | CASSLAMERGHEQFF
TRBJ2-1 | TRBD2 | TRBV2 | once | TGTGCCAGCAGTGAAAGGGCTAGCGGGAGGAGGTATGAGCAGTTCTTC | CASSERASGRRYEQFF
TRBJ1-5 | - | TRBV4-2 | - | TGTGCCAGCAGCCAAGATAGGGACCGGCCCCAGCATTTT | CASSQDRDRPQHF
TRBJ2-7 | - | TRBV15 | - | TGTGCCACCAGCCCCCGAGGGGACTCCTACGAGCAGTACTTC | CATSPRGDSYEQYF
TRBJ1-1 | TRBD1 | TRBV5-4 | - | TGTGCCAGCAGCTTGGAACAGGGGGCTGAAGCTTTCTTT | CASSLEQGAEAFF
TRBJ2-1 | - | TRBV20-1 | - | TGCAGTGCTAGTTTCCCCGGGACGGATCACAATGAGCAGTTCTTC | CSASFPGTDHNEQFF
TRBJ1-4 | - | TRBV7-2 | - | TGTGCCAGCAGCTTAGAGGCGGGCAGAACTAATGAAAAACTGTTTTTT | CASSLEAGRTNEKLFF
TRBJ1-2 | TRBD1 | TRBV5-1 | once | TGCGCCAGCAGCTGGAAGGGAGGGGGCGATGGCTACACCTTC | CASSWKGGGDGYTF
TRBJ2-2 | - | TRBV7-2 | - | TGTGCCAGCAGCTTAGGGGAGGCGTCCACCGGGGAGCTGTTTTTT | CASSLGEASTGELFF
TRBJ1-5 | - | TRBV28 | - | TGTGCCAGCAGTTGGGGGGCCAATCAGCCCCAGCATTTT | CASSWGANQPQHF
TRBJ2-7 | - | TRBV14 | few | TGTGCCAGCAGCCCCCAGGGATGGTCCTACGAGCAGTACTTC | CASSPQGWSYEQYF
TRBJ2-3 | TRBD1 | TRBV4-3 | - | TGCGCCAGCAGCCGAGGGGGCCGGGGCACAGATACGCAGTATTTT | CASSRGGRGTDTQYF
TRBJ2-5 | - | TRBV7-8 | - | TGTGCCAGCAGCTTATGGACCGGACAGCAAGAGACCCAGTACTTC | CASSLWTGQQETQYF
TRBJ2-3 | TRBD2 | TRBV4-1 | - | TGCGCCAGCAGCCAAGGAGCTACTAGCGGCCTCCGGGTTACGCAGTATTTT | CASSQGATSGLRVTQYF
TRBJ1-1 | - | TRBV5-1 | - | TGCGCCAGCAGCTTTCGGGAATGGGGTGAAGCTTTCTTT | CASSFREWGEAFF
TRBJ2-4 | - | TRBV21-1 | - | TGTGCCACCACCCCCGGGACACCCAAAAACATTCAGTACTTC | CATTPGTPKNIQYF
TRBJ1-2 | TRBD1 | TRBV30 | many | TGTGCCTCCCCTGGACAGGCACCCAACTATGGCTACACCTTC | CASPGQAPNYGYTF
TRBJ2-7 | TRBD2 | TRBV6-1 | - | TGTGCCAGCAGTGAAGAAAGCGGGAGGTACTACGAGCAGTACTTC | CASSEESGRYYEQYF
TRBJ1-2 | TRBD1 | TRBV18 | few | TGTGCCAGCTCCCCGGGACAGTATGGCTACACCTTC | CASSPGQYGYTF
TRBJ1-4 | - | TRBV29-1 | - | TGCAGCGTGGGTTTAAATAATGAAAAACTGTTTTTT | CSVGLNNEKLFF
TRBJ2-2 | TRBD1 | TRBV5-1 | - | TGCGCCAGCAGCCTTGGACAGGGGGGCCTGTCGGGGGAGCTGTTTTTT | CASSLGQGGLSGELFF
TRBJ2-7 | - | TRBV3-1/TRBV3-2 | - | TGTGCCAGCAGCCAAGATTTCGGGGCCTACGAGCAGTACTTC | CASSQDFGAYEQYF
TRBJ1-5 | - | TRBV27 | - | TGTGCCAGCAGTTTTGGCCCCCTAAATCAGCCCCAGCATTTT | CASSFGPLNQPQHF
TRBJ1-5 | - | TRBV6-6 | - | TGTGCCAGCAGTTACTCAGCAGGTCAGCCCCAGCATTTT | CASSYSAGQPQHF
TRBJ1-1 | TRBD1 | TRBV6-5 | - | TGTGCCAGCAGCCCAACAGGGGGCAGGAACACTGAAGCTTTCTTT | CASSPTGGRNTEAFF
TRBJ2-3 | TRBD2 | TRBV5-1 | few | TGCGCCAGCAGCCTCAACATAGCGGGATTGGGAGATACGCAGTATTTT | CASSLNIAGLGDTQYF
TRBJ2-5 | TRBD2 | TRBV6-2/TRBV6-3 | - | TGTGCCAGCAGTAATGTAATATTGGCGGGGGAGAAAGAGACCCAGTACTTC | CASSNVILAGEKETQYF
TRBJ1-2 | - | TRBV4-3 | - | TGCGCCAGCAGCCAAGATTGGGCTAGGGACTATGGCTACACCTTC | CASSQDWARDYGYTF
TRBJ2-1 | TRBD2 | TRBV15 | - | TGTGCCACCAGCAGAGTGGGGGGGAATGAGCAGTTCTTC | CATSRVGGNEQFF
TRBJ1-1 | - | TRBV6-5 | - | TGTGCCAGCACCAGAGGTTTAGGAACAACTGAAGCTTTCTTT | CASTRGLGTTEAFF
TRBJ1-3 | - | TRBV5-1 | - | TGCGCCAGCAGCTTCGGGGATGCTGGAAACACCATATATTTT | CASSFGDAGNTIYF
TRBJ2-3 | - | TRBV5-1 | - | TGCGCCAGCAGCTTGGTCGGGCGGGCGGGCACAGATACGCAGTATTTT | CASSLVGRAGTDTQYF
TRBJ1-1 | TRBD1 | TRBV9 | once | TGTGCCAGCAGCCGAACACCACAGGGGGAAAACACTGAAGCTTTCTTT | CASSRTPQGENTEAFF
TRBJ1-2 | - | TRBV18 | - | TGTGCCAGCTCACCAGGGGCGGGCTATGGCTACACCTTC | CASSPGAGYGYTF
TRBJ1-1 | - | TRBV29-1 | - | TGCAGCGTTGAGAGGGGGGGGGTGAACACTGAAGCTTTCTTT | CSVERGGVNTEAFF
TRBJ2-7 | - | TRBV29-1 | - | TGCAGCGTTGAAGATTGGGCAGGGCAGTACTTC | CSVEDWAGQYF
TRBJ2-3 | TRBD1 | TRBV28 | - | TGTGCCAGCACTCCAAACAGGGGTGGCACAGATACGCAGTATTTT | CASTPNRGGTDTQYF
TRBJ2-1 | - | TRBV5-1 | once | TGCGCCAGCAGCTGGGGCGGGGCCCAGGATGAGCAGTTCTTC | CASSWGGAQDEQFF
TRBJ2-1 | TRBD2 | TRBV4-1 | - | TGCGCCAGCAGCCAAGATCGCCTAGCGGGTGCGTACAATGAGCAGTTCTTC | CASSQDRLAGAYNEQFF
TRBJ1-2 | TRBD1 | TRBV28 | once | TGTGCCAGCAGTTCGACAGGGTCCTATGGCTACACCTTC | CASSSTGSYGYTF
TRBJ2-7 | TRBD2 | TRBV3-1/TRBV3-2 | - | TGTGCCAGCAGCCAAGTGCTAGCGGGAGGCGACGAGCAGTACTTC | CASSQVLAGGDEQYF
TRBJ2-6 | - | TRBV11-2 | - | TGTGCCAGCAGCTTAGATCCGGGAGCCGGGGCCAACGTCCTGACTTTC | CASSLDPGAGANVLTF